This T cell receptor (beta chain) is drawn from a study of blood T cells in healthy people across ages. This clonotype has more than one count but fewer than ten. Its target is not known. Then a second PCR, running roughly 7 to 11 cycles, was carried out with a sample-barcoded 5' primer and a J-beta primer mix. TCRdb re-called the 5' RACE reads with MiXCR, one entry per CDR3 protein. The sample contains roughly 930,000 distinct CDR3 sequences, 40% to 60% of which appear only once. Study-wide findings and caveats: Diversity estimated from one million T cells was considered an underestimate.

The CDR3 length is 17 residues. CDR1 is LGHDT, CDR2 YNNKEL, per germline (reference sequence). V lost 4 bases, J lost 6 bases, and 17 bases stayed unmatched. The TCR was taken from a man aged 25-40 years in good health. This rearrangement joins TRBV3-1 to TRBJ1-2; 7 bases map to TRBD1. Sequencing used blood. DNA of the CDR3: TGTGCCAGCAGCCCGACTTTCGGAGCAGACAGGGCTAATGGCTACACCTTC. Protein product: CASSPTFGADRANGYTF.